This entry lists 27 T cell receptor beta chains sequenced from one sample in a study of cytomegalovirus exposure and HLA in healthy donors. PCR amplification relied on 60 Vbeta primers (plus 13 Jbeta primers). Profiling relied on immunoSEQ multiplex PCR, and the TCRdb table lists in-frame clones only, not all of them. The data show about 230,000 clones, with around 80% seen just once and less than 0.6% held by the top ten. The sequencing sample was made of PBMCs. All receptors derive from a boy under 18 in good health and CMV-seronegative.

This chain joins TRBV6-1 and TRBJ2-5; D not certain. V lost 4 bases and J lost 5, with 8 bases in between. The germline V gene encodes CDR1 MNHNS and CDR2 SASEGT. The CDR3 runs 12 residues. CDR3 loop: CASSVLRETQYF. As DNA, the CDR3 is TGTGCCAGCAGTGTTCTCCGGGAGACCCAGTACTTC.

The chain uses TRBV5-4 and TRBJ1-5, with D unclear. This CDR3 region has 13 residues. V lost 3 bases, J lost 2 bases, and 6 bases lay in between. Germline values: CDR1 SGHNT, CDR2 YYREEE (reference sequence). In DNA form, the CDR3 reads TGTGCCAGCAGCTACGGGGGCAATCAGCCCCAGCATTTT. Its protein product is CASSYGGNQPQHF.

V and J are TRBV4-1 and TRBJ2-1; possible D gene TRBD2, 6 bases. Germline V gene lookup returns CDR1 MGHRA and CDR2 YSYEKL. Between the trimmed V and J ends, which lost 0 bases and 10 bases, there was a span of 22 bases. The CDR3 has 17 residues. The chain's CDR3 is CASSQDGWGRPEGEQFF. The CDR3 nucleotides are TGCGCCAGCAGCCAAGATGGGTGGGGGAGGCCCGAGGGGGAGCAGTTCTTC.

The chain couples TRBV4-1 to TRBJ2-3, with 9 bases that match TRBD2. Trimming at V came to 2 bases and at J to 6 bases, leaving 6 bases not matched to a gene. Germline CDR1 and CDR2: MGHRA and YSYEKL. The CDR3 is made up of 15 amino acids. The CDR3 region has the DNA TGCGCCAGCAGCCAATTGCCCGGGACTAGCGATACGCAGTATTTT. Encoded protein: CASSQLPGTSDTQYF.

For this clone: This sample also contains other DNA sequences that code for the same CDR3. The rearrangement uses TRBV5-1 and TRBJ2-7; D is possibly TRBD1 (6 bases). CDR1 is SGHRS and CDR2 is YFSETQ in the germline V gene. The CDR3 is 14 amino acids. Trimming took 0 bases from V and 3 from J, leaving 10 bases between them. CDR3 coding DNA: TGCGCCAGCAGCTTGGCAGGGGCCAGCTACGAGCAGTACTTC. This gives the protein CASSLAGASYEQYF.

This rearrangement joins TRBV29-1 to TRBJ2-5; 7 bases line up with TRBD1. From germline, CDR1 is SQVTM and CDR2 ANQGSEA. The length of the CDR3 is 12 residues. The J segment lost 5 bases and the V segment lost 6 bases, leaving 6 bases of the junction unmatched. CDR3 DNA sequence: TGCAGCGTGGAAAGGGGGCGTGAGACCCAGTACTTC. Translation: CSVERGRETQYF.

The chain has TRBV11-3 and TRBJ2-7; D is possibly TRBD1 (6 bases). Germline V gene sequence: CDR1 SGHNT, CDR2 YENEEA. CDR3 length: 12 amino acids. Trimming took 4 bases from V and 9 from J, leaving 13 bases between them. CDR3 residues: CASSSGQQGQYF. In DNA, the CDR3 is TGTGCCAGCAGCTCTGGACAGCAAGGGCAGTACTTC.

The rearrangement joins TRBV2 to TRBJ1-1, with a weak D call TRBD1 (5 bases). Germline CDR1 is SNHLY and CDR2 is FYNNEI. With 3 bases removed from V and 1 base from J, the gap between germline ends came to 12 bases. This CDR3 region has 15 residues. CDR3 sequence reads: CASSEMTVQNTEAFF. The CDR3 DNA reads TGTGCCAGCAGTGAGATGACAGTCCAGAACACTGAAGCTTTCTTT.

This clone has a single count. The chain is built from TRBV5-1 and TRBJ2-3; 8 bases agree with TRBD2. The CDR3 loop spans 14 amino acids. Losses at the gene ends were 6 bases for V and 6 bases for J; bases not matched to a gene: 9. Germline V gene data show CDR1 as SGHRS and CDR2 as YFSETQ. Here the CDR3 reads CASMSRGGLDTQYF. The CDR3 nucleotides are TGCGCCAGCATGTCCCGGGGGGGCCTGGATACGCAGTATTTT.

The gene calls are TRBV7-2 and TRBJ2-3; D is perhaps TRBD2 (7 bases). Trimming took 3 bases from V and 6 from J, leaving 10 bases between them. The CDR3 sequence is 13 residues long. Germline V gives CDR1 SGHTA, CDR2 FQGNSA. The CDR3 DNA follows: TGTGCCAGCAGCTTGAGGGGGGGCGATACGCAGTATTTT. Protein sequence: CASSLRGGDTQYF. Supplemented by reference TRBV7-2 and TRBJ2-3, the full variable domain reads GAGVSQSPSNKVTEKGKDVELRCDPISGHTALYWYRQSLGQGLEFLIYFQGNSAPDKSGLPSDRFSAERTGGSVSTLTIQRTQQEDSAVYLCASSLRGGDTQYFGPGTRLTVL.

The rearrangement joins TRBV7-8 to TRBJ2-2; the D gene is possibly TRBD2 (6 bases). V was shortened by 4 bases and J by 1 base, with 19 bases between the two germline ends. CDR1 SGHVS and CDR2 FQNEAQ come from the germline V gene. The CDR3 contains 18 residues. The CDR3 nucleotides read TGTGCCAGCAGCTCCGGATCCCACTGGCGGGGGAACACCGGGGAGCTGTTTTTT. Its translation: CASSSGSHWRGNTGELFF.

The chain employs TRBV9 and TRBJ1-1, with no clear D. This CDR3 region has 15 residues. From germline, CDR1 is SGDLS and CDR2 YYNGEE. V was shortened by 4 bases and J by 2 bases, with 15 bases between the two germline ends. The CDR3 protein is CASSSRFGENTEAFF. The CDR3 coding sequence is TGTGCCAGCAGCTCGCGATTCGGGGAAAACACTGAAGCTTTCTTT.

This chain uses TRBV30 with TRBJ2-1; a weak D match, TRBD2 (6 bases). Looked up from germline, CDR1 is GTSNPN and CDR2 is SVGIG (reference sequence). This CDR3 has 13 amino acids. Trimming removed 0 bases at V and 6 bases at J, with 9 bases between. The CDR3 protein is CAWSVGGPNEQFF. In DNA form, the CDR3 reads TGTGCCTGGAGTGTAGGAGGGCCCAATGAGCAGTTCTTC. The full variable domain, completed using reference TRBV30 and TRBJ2-1, is SQTIHQWPATLVQPVGSPLSLECTVEGTSNPNLYWYRQAAGRGLQLLFYSVGIGQISSEVPQNLSASRPQDRQFILSSKKLLLSDSGFYLCAWSVGGPNEQFFGPGTRLTVL.

This chain uses TRBV6-1 with TRBJ2-2, with TRBD2 matching 8 bases. This CDR3 comprises 17 residues. Germline assignment: CDR1 MNHNS and CDR2 SASEGT. The V gene end was trimmed by 3 bases and the J gene end by 5 bases; junction bases not matched to a gene: 11. The CDR3 bases are TGTGCCAGCAGTGAGCGGGAGGACTACAAACCAACCGGGGAGCTGTTTTTT. Its protein product is CASSEREDYKPTGELFF.

The chain couples TRBV7-6 to TRBJ1-1; 7 nucleotides line up with TRBD1. J lost 1 base, V lost 2 bases, and 4 bases had no gene match. Looked up from germline, CDR1 is SGHVS and CDR2 is FNYEAQ. The CDR3 extends over 15 amino acids. The CDR3 region has the DNA TGTGCCAGCAGCTTATTCGGGGACAGGAACACTGAAGCTTTCTTT. Protein: CASSLFGDRNTEAFF.

The chain is built from TRBV6-6 and TRBJ1-2; D unresolved. Germline lookup yields CDR1 MNHNY and CDR2 SVGAGI (reference sequence). V dropped 7 bases and J dropped 7 bases, with 13 bases sitting between them. This CDR3 is 12 amino acids long. CDR3 protein: CASTPGVIGYTF. In nucleotides, the CDR3 is TGTGCCAGCACGCCCGGGGTGATTGGCTACACCTTC.

This rearrangement joins TRBV7-6 to TRBJ1-2, with D possibly TRBD1 on 5 matching bases. The germline V gene encodes CDR1 SGHVS and CDR2 FNYEAQ. The length of the CDR3 is 15 residues. The ends were cut back, 2 bases at V and 8 bases at J, with 18 bases in the middle. The CDR3 DNA reads as TGTGCCAGCAGCTTAAACCCAGGGATGCTTGGAGGCTACACCTTC. Protein product: CASSLNPGMLGGYTF.

The CDR3 DNA sequence: TGTGCCAGCAGCCCACCGGACAGGGTGTTCCTTGGGCCGCCACTTGAAGCTTTCTTT. Protein product: CASSPPDRVFLGPPLEAFF. The J gene is TRBJ1-1, the V gene TRBV2; 8 bases match TRBD1. This CDR3 comprises 19 residues. Unmatched junction bases numbered 25, after V lost 6 bases and J lost 7 bases. Per the germline V gene, CDR1 is SNHLY and CDR2 is FYNNEI.

The rearrangement links TRBV6-1 to TRBJ2-1, with 15 bases identical to TRBD2. The germline V gene has CDR1 MNHNS and CDR2 SASEGT. There are 20 residues in the CDR3. The V segment lost 4 bases and the J segment 7 bases; nucleotides outside the gene matches: 17. DNA of the CDR3: TGTGCCAGCAGTGTGATCAGGACTAGCGGGAGGGTTAACCAGGTGAATGAGCAGTTCTTC. Protein product: CASSVIRTSGRVNQVNEQFF.

The chain links TRBV10-3 to TRBJ1-3; tentatively, D is TRBD1 (5 bases). The CDR3 has 10 amino acids. Germline-derived CDR1 and CDR2 are ENHRY and SYGVKD. V was trimmed by 10 bases and J by 8 bases, leaving 9 bases between them. The CDR3 DNA sequence: TGTGCCACCGGGGGAGACACCATATATTTT. Its protein is CATGGDTIYF.

V and J are TRBV5-6 and TRBJ1-2, with D perhaps matching TRBD1 (5 bases). The CDR3 is made up of 16 amino acids. The V end was cut by 1 base, the J end by 6 bases, with 19 bases between. Germline loops: CDR1 SGHDT, CDR2 YYEEEE. CDR3 sequence: CASSLLAGHRIDGYTF. As DNA, the CDR3 is TGTGCCAGCAGCTTGTTAGCAGGGCACAGGATCGATGGCTACACCTTC.

V gene TRBV7-2 combines with J gene TRBJ1-3; 7 bases are a match to TRBD1. The junction had 4 bases not matched to a gene; V was cut back by 1 base and J by 4 bases. This CDR3 contains 15 residues. Germline V gene data show CDR1 as SGHTA and CDR2 as FQGNSA. CDR3 sequence reads: CASSLGPGQGNTIYF. The CDR3 DNA reads as TGTGCCAGCAGCTTAGGACCGGGACAGGGAAACACCATATATTTT.

V usage is TRBV7-9 and J usage is TRBJ2-5, with 7 bases matching TRBD1. The CDR3 runs to 13 residues. The junction had 4 bases not matched to a gene; V was cut back by 5 bases and J by 4 bases. Germline CDR1 reads SEHNR; CDR2 reads FQNEAQ (reference sequence). CDR3 region: CASSRDSRETQYF. CDR3 coding DNA: TGTGCCAGCAGCAGGGACAGCCGAGAGACCCAGTACTTC.

The chain has TRBV11-3 and TRBJ2-7, with D maybe TRBD2 (5 bases). V shed 7 bases and J shed 0 bases, with 22 bases lying between them. Germline CDR1 is SGHNT and CDR2 is YENEEA. There are 17 residues in the CDR3. CDR3 residues: CASTRGRDGSVSYEQYF. CDR3 DNA sequence: TGTGCCAGCACCCGGGGAAGGGATGGTAGTGTCTCCTACGAGCAGTACTTC.

The rearrangement links TRBV5-1 to TRBJ2-1; D might be TRBD2 (6 bases). The germline V gene has CDR1 SGHRS and CDR2 YFSETQ. The CDR3 is 14 amino acids. Trimming shortened V by 6 bases and J by 9 bases, and 19 bases separated the two germline ends. The CDR3 sequence is CASTLSGPNGEQFF. CDR3 in DNA: TGCGCCAGCACCCTTAGCGGTCCCAACGGTGAGCAGTTCTTC.

The rearrangement uses TRBV5-1 and TRBJ2-1, with a weak D call TRBD2 (5 bases). CDR3 size: 12 residues. The V and J ends lost 1 base and 8 bases respectively, with 7 bases between them. Per the germline V gene, CDR1 is SGHRS and CDR2 is YFSETQ. CDR3 sequence: CASSLIGDEQFF. In DNA form, the CDR3 reads TGCGCCAGCAGCTTGATCGGGGATGAGCAGTTCTTC.

V is TRBV27 and J is TRBJ2-1; 11 positions match TRBD2. After removal of 3 bases from V and 1 base from J, the junction contained 5 bases not matched to a gene. This CDR3 is 17 amino acids long. From germline, CDR1 is MNHEY and CDR2 SMNVEV (reference sequence). The CDR3 DNA reads TGTGCCAGCAGTTTGGGTAGCGGGGGGGGTTCCTACAATGAGCAGTTCTTC. It encodes CASSLGSGGGSYNEQFF.